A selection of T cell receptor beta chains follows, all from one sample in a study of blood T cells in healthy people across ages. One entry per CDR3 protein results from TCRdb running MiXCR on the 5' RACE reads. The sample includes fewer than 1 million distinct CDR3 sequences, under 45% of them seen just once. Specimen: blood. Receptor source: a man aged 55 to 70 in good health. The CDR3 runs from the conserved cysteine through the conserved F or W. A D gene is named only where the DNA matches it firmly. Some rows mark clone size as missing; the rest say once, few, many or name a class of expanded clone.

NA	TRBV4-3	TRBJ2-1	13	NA	TGCGCCAGCAGCCAAGATAGAGGGGAGACCCAGTTCTTC	CASSQDRGETQFF
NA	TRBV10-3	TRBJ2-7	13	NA	TGTGCCATCAGTGAGGACGTACTTGTCAAGCAGTACTTC	CAISEDVLVKQYF
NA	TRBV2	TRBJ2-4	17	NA	TGTGCCAGCAGTGTCGCGAAAGCAGGGAGAGGGGAAAACATTCAGTACTTC	CASSVAKAGRGENIQYF
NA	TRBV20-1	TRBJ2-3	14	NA	TGCAGTGCTAGTAGTTCATCAAGCACAGATACGCAGTATTTT	CSASSSSSTDTQYF
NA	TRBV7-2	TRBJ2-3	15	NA	TGTGCCAGCAGCTTAGTGGGCGGGGACACAGATACGCAGTATTTT	CASSLVGGDTDTQYF
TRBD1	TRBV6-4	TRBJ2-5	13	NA	TGTGCCAGCAGCGTGGACAGGGAAGAGACCCAGTACTTC	CASSVDREETQYF
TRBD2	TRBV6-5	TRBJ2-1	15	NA	TGTGCCAGCAGTCCGAGCGGGAGGGCCGTCGGGGAGCAGTTCTTC	CASSPSGRAVGEQFF
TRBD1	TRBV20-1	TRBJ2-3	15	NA	TGCAGTGCAAAGACAGGGACAAACTCCGCAGATACGCAGTATTTT	CSAKTGTNSADTQYF
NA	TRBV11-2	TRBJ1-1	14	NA	TGTGCCAGCAGCTTATTCGTTTCGGGCACTGAAGCTTTCTTT	CASSLFVSGTEAFF
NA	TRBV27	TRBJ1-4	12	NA	TGTGCCAGCATGTCGGGATCGGGAAAACTGTTTTTT	CASMSGSGKLFF
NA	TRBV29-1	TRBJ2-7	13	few	TGCAGCGTCCACTCAGGGTTTTCCTACGAGCAGTACTTC	CSVHSGFSYEQYF
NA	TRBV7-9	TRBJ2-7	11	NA	TGTGCCAGCAGCTCAAATAACGAGCAGTACTTC	CASSSNNEQYF
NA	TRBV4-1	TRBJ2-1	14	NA	TGCGCCAGCAGGAGCGCGGTCTCCTACAATGAGCAGTTCTTC	CASRSAVSYNEQFF
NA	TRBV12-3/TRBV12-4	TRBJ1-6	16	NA	TGTGCCAGCAGTTTAACGGGTGGGGGAGGCAATTCACCCCTCCACTTT	CASSLTGGGGNSPLHF
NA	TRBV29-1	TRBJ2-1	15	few	TGCAGCGTTGCTGGAGGGGGCGGAGGTAGCAATGAGCAGTTCTTC	CSVAGGGGGSNEQFF
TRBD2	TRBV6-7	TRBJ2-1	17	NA	TGTGCCAGCAGTTCCCAAGGGCGGGGGGGCCTAATTAATGAGCAGTTCTTC	CASSSQGRGGLINEQFF
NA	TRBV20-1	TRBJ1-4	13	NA	TGCAGTGCTAAACCGGGTCCTAGGGAAAAACTGTTTTTT	CSAKPGPREKLFF
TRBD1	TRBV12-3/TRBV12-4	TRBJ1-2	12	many	TGTGCCACCGGGACAGACAACTATGGCTACACCTTC	CATGTDNYGYTF
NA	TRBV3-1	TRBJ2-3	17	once	TGTGCCAGCAGCCTACGGGGGGCGCTTACTAGCACAGATACGCAGTATTTT	CASSLRGALTSTDTQYF
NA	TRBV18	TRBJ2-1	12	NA	TGTGCCAGCTCACCCCATCTCGAGGAGCAGTTCTTC	CASSPHLEEQFF
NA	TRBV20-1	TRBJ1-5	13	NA	TGCAGTGCTAGAGAGCAGGAGCATCAGCCCCAGCATTTT	CSAREQEHQPQHF
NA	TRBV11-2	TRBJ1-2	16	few	TGTGCCAGCAGCTTAGGCAACTGGAGTCCTAACTATGGCTACACCTTC	CASSLGNWSPNYGYTF